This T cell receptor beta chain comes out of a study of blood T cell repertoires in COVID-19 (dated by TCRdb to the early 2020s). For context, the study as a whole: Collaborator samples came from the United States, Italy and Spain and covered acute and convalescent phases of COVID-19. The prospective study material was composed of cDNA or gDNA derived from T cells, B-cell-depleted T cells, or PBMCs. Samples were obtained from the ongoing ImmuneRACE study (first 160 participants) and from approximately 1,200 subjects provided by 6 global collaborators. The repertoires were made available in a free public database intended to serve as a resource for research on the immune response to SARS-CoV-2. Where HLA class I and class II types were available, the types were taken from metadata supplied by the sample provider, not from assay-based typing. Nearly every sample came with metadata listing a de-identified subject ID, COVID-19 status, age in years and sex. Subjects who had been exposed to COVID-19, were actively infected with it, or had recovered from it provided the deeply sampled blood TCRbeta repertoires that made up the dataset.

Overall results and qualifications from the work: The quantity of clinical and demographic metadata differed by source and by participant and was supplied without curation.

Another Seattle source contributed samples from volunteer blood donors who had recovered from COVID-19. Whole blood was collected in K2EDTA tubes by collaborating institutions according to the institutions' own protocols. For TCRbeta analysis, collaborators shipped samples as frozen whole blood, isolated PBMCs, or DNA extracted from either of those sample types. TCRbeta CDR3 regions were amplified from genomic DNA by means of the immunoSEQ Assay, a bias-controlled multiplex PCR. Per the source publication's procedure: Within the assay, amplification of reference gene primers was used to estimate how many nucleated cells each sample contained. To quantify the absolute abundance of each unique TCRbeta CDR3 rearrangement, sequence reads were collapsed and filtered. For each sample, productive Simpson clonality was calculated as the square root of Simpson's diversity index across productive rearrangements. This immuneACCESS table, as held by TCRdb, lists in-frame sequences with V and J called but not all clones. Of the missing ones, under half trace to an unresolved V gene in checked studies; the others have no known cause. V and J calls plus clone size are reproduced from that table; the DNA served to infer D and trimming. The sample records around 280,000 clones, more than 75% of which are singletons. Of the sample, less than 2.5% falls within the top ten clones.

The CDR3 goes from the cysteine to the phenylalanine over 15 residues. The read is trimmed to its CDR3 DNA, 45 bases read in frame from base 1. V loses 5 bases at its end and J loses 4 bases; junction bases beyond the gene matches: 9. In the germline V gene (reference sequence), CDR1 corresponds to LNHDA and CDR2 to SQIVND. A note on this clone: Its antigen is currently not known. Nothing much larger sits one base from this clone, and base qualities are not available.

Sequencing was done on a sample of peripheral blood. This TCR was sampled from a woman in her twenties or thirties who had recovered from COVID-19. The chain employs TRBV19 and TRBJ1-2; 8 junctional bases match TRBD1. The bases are TGTGCCAGTAGTTACGGGACAGGAGAAGGCTATGGCTACACCTTC. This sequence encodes CASSYGTGEGYGYTF. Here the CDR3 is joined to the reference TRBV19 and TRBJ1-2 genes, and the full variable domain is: DGGITQSPKYLFRKEGQNVTLSCEQNLNHDAMYWYRQDPGQGLRLIYYSQIVNDFQKGDIAEGYSVSREKKESFPLTVTSAQKNPTAFYLCASSYGTGEGYGYTFGSGTRLTVV.